The following is a T cell receptor beta chain sequence with its context. The antigen remains unidentified. Trimming pared 6 bases from V and 3 bases from J, leaving 11 bases between. Germline V gene lookup returns CDR1 SGHAT and CDR2 FQDESV (reference sequence). The CDR3 is 14 amino acids. This sample's TCRbeta library carried unique molecular identifier barcodes. TCRdb itself ran the PCR reads through MiXCR, one entry per CDR3 protein. The sample consists of about 980,000 distinct CDR3 sequences, around 30% of them appearing once. This specimen comes from a study of T-cell reconstitution after alpha-beta-depleted transplantation in children. Study conclusions and caveats: Reported findings indicate that, about two months after transplant, alpha-beta T cells came from several hundred expanded clones, which were derived from non-depleted graft cells. In some patients, recipient T cells and intrathymic progenitors surviving conditioning explained high day-60 diversity. Newly generated T cells supplied most T-cell counts and diversity one year post-transplant.

This chain uses TRBV11-1 with TRBJ2-2; D is unclear. The specimen comprised PBMCs, mostly from graft donor cells, sampled 360 days after TCRalphabeta/CD19-depleted stem cell transplant. The TCR sequence derives from a boy under three years old who had a stem cell transplant for SCID, so the T cells may come from the graft donor. The CDR3 DNA follows: TGTGCCAGCAGACCTATCTATTACACCGGGGAGCTGTTTTTT. It codes for CASRPIYYTGELFF.